This is a list of T cell receptor beta chains from one sample in a study of T-cell reconstitution after alpha-beta-depleted transplantation in children. TCRdb processed the PCR reads anew with MiXCR; each CDR3 protein has one entry. Counted here are more than 90,000 distinct CDR3 sequences, 7% to 9% occurring once; the ten biggest clones make up roughly 6.9%. The starting material was PBMCs from the stem cell graft donor, obtained from the stem cell graft. The source of these receptors is a human donor who donated a stem cell graft to a child with congenital amegakaryocytic thrombocytopenia. Both conserved end residues are part of each CDR3. D genes are given only for firm matches. Size is stated for part of the rows, as once, few or many counts, or as a class when the clone is expanded.

length,J,size,V,D,CDR3,DNA
13,TRBJ2-3,many,TRBV18,NA,CASSPPLTDTQYF,TGTGCCAGCTCACCACCGCTCACAGATACGCAGTATTTT
13,TRBJ1-2,many,TRBV18,NA,CASSLQELGGYTF,TGTGCCAGCTCACTTCAAGAGCTCGGGGGCTACACCTTC
13,TRBJ1-1,many,TRBV5-1,NA,CASSFTLNTEAFF,TGCGCCAGCAGCTTCACGTTGAACACTGAAGCTTTCTTT
13,TRBJ1-1,many,TRBV6-6,TRBD1,CASSYSGRGQAFF,TGTGCCAGCAGTTACTCGGGCAGGGGGCAAGCTTTCTTT
16,TRBJ1-2,many,TRBV5-1,TRBD1,CASSYDPTGVNYGYTF,TGCGCCAGCAGCTACGACCCCACAGGGGTTAACTATGGCTACACCTTC
16,TRBJ1-6,many,TRBV4-2,TRBD1,CASSDRDRVAHSPLHF,TGTGCCAGCAGCGATAGGGACAGGGTAGCCCATTCACCCCTCCACTTT
15,TRBJ2-7,many,TRBV6-5,TRBD2,CASSLTSGRAREQYF,TGTGCCAGCAGTCTGACTAGCGGGAGGGCCAGGGAGCAGTACTTC
15,TRBJ2-7,many,TRBV19,TRBD2,CASSKRAGESYEQYF,TGTGCCAGTAGCAAAAGGGCGGGAGAATCCTACGAGCAGTACTTC
15,TRBJ2-5,many,TRBV7-2,NA,CASTELPGPQETQYF,TGTGCCAGCACCGAATTGCCGGGACCACAAGAGACCCAGTACTTC
16,TRBJ2-1,many,TRBV3-1,TRBD2,CASSQGSGGPHNEQFF,TGTGCCAGCAGCCAAGGGAGCGGGGGGCCACACAATGAGCAGTTCTTC
12,TRBJ2-7,many,TRBV30,NA,CAWSVSLYEQYF,TGTGCCTGGAGTGTAAGCCTCTACGAGCAGTACTTC
15,TRBJ2-2,NA,TRBV7-2,TRBD2,CASSLTSGNTGELFF,TGTGCCAGCAGCTTGACTAGCGGGAACACCGGGGAGCTGTTTTTT
15,TRBJ2-7,few,TRBV27,TRBD2,CASRRLAGNSYEQYF,TGTGCCAGCAGAAGACTAGCGGGAAACTCCTACGAGCAGTACTTC
17,TRBJ2-2,many,TRBV7-9,TRBD1,CASSSLVGTGKNGELFF,TGTGCCAGCAGCTCCCTCGTGGGGACAGGGAAAAACGGGGAGCTGTTTTTT
13,TRBJ2-3,many,TRBV12-3/TRBV12-4,NA,CASARRVTDTQYF,TGTGCCAGCGCACGTCGTGTTACAGATACGCAGTATTTT
13,TRBJ1-1,many,TRBV7-9,NA,CASSTWGDTEAFF,TGTGCCAGCAGCACCTGGGGGGACACTGAAGCTTTCTTT
12,TRBJ2-7,many,TRBV12-3/TRBV12-4,NA,CASSSFSREQYF,TGTGCCAGCAGTTCCTTTTCACGAGAGCAGTACTTC
15,TRBJ1-2,many,TRBV12-3/TRBV12-4,TRBD1,CASSLKTGENYGYTF,TGTGCCAGCAGTTTGAAGACAGGGGAAAACTATGGCTACACCTTC
17,TRBJ2-5,few,TRBV5-1,NA,CASSEYIRQARGETQYF,TGCGCCAGCAGCGAATATATTCGACAGGCTCGAGGAGAGACCCAGTACTTC
14,TRBJ2-3,many,TRBV4-1,NA,CASSQVGPRDTQYF,TGCGCCAGCAGCCAAGTCGGACCTCGGGATACGCAGTATTTT
15,TRBJ2-7,many,TRBV7-2,NA,CASSLKAGNGVEQYF,TGTGCCAGCAGCTTAAAGGCGGGAAATGGGGTCGAGCAGTACTTC
17,TRBJ2-1,many,TRBV29-1,NA,CSVEAPGGLSSYNEQFF,TGCAGCGTTGAAGCCCCAGGAGGGCTGAGCTCCTACAATGAGCAGTTCTTC
15,TRBJ2-3,many,TRBV12-3/TRBV12-4,NA,CASSLAGGRRDTQYF,TGTGCCAGCAGTTTAGCGGGGGGCCGCCGGGATACGCAGTATTTT
14,TRBJ1-1,many,TRBV7-3,NA,CASSALGENTEAFF,TGTGCCAGCAGCGCCTTAGGGGAAAACACTGAAGCTTTCTTT
17,TRBJ1-5,NA,TRBV7-2,TRBD1,CASSSILDRGINQPQHF,TGTGCCAGCAGCTCCATACTGGACAGGGGTATCAATCAGCCCCAGCATTTT
10,TRBJ2-3,many,TRBV27,NA,CARPTDTQYF,TGTGCCAGACCCACAGATACGCAGTATTTT
17,TRBJ1-1,many,TRBV4-1,NA,CASSREGRPGIATEAFF,TGCGCCAGCAGCCGGGAGGGGCGTCCGGGGATAGCGACTGAAGCTTTCTTT
13,TRBJ1-1,many,TRBV27,NA,CASSLLGNTEAFF,TGTGCCAGCAGTTTATTGGGAAACACTGAAGCTTTCTTT
15,TRBJ2-3,many,TRBV6-4,TRBD2,CASSETSGSLTTQYF,TGTGCCAGCAGTGAGACTAGCGGGAGCCTGACTACGCAGTATTTT
12,TRBJ2-3,many,TRBV29-1,NA,CSVERGTDTQYF,TGCAGCGTTGAAAGGGGAACAGATACGCAGTATTTT
16,TRBJ2-3,many,TRBV5-1,NA,CASSSEQTLPTDTQYF,TGCGCCAGCAGCTCTGAGCAGACGCTCCCCACAGATACGCAGTATTTT
12,TRBJ1-2,many,TRBV5-1,NA,CASSFGLGGYTF,TGCGCCAGCAGCTTCGGACTGGGAGGCTACACCTTC
18,TRBJ1-1,many,TRBV20-1,NA,CSARTLGGGPKANTEAFF,TGCAGTGCTAGAACCCTGGGAGGCGGCCCAAAGGCGAACACTGAAGCTTTCTTT
13,TRBJ2-1,medium-sized,TRBV4-3,TRBD2,CASSGSSYNEQFF,TGCGCCAGTAGCGGGAGCTCCTACAATGAGCAGTTCTTC
14,TRBJ2-4,many,TRBV20-1,NA,CSARVYGAKNIQYF,TGCAGTGCTAGAGTTTACGGCGCCAAAAACATTCAGTACTTC
13,TRBJ2-6,many,TRBV12-3/TRBV12-4,NA,CASSFSGANVLTF,TGTGCCAGCAGTTTTTCTGGGGCCAACGTCCTGACTTTC
15,TRBJ2-1,many,TRBV7-9,TRBD1,CASSNRDSYYNEQFF,TGTGCCAGCAGCAATCGGGACAGTTACTACAATGAGCAGTTCTTC
14,TRBJ1-6,many,TRBV3-1,NA,CASSQGWKNSPLHF,TGTGCCAGCAGCCAGGGGTGGAAGAATTCACCCCTCCACTTT
14,TRBJ2-3,few,TRBV5-1,NA,CASSLTGLSDTQYF,TGCGCCAGCAGCTTGACGGGATTGTCGGATACGCAGTATTTT
14,TRBJ2-5,NA,TRBV5-8,NA,CASSLFPTQETQYF,TGTGCCAGCAGCTTATTCCCCACCCAAGAGACCCAGTACTTC
14,TRBJ2-3,many,TRBV28,NA,CASSFLRSTDTQYF,TGTGCCAGCAGTTTTTTGCGGAGCACAGATACGCAGTATTTT
13,TRBJ2-7,many,TRBV18,NA,CASSPRQGGEQYF,TGTGCCAGCTCACCTCGACAGGGAGGAGAGCAGTACTTC
13,TRBJ1-5,many,TRBV20-1,NA,CSAGDGGVGPQHF,TGCAGTGCTGGGGACGGCGGGGTTGGACCCCAGCATTTT
13,TRBJ1-2,many,TRBV5-1,NA,CASSLAGGDGYTF,TGCGCCAGCAGCTTGGCTGGCGGGGATGGCTACACCTTC
15,TRBJ2-3,NA,TRBV4-1,TRBD1,CASSQSGQLADTQYF,TGCGCCAGCAGCCAATCGGGACAGCTGGCAGATACGCAGTATTTT
14,TRBJ2-7,many,TRBV12-3/TRBV12-4,TRBD2,CASSLLAGVAEQYF,TGTGCCAGCAGTTTACTAGCGGGAGTCGCCGAGCAGTACTTC
15,TRBJ2-1,many,TRBV20-1,TRBD1,CSASKGQISYNEQFF,TGCAGTGCTAGTAAGGGACAGATCTCCTACAATGAGCAGTTCTTC
17,TRBJ1-3,NA,TRBV20-1,TRBD1,CSARAGGPFASGNTIYF,TGCAGTGCTAGAGCAGGGGGACCGTTCGCCTCTGGAAACACCATATATTTT
13,TRBJ2-2,NA,TRBV11-1,TRBD1,CAMSPGGIGELFF,TGTGCCATGAGCCCAGGGGGCATCGGGGAGCTGTTTTTT
13,TRBJ2-1,many,TRBV9,NA,CASSVGAANEQFF,TGTGCCAGCAGCGTAGGGGCGGCCAATGAGCAGTTCTTC
14,TRBJ2-3,many,TRBV12-3/TRBV12-4,TRBD2,CASSSRGGSDTQYF,TGTGCCAGCAGTTCGCGCGGGGGTTCAGATACGCAGTATTTT
15,TRBJ2-4,NA,TRBV10-2,NA,CASSDKGLAKNIQYF,TGCGCCAGCAGTGACAAGGGGCTAGCCAAAAACATTCAGTACTTC
14,TRBJ2-2,many,TRBV7-9,NA,CASSSPLGSGELFF,TGTGCCAGCAGCTCTCCTCTAGGCAGCGGGGAGCTGTTTTTT
13,TRBJ2-3,many,TRBV20-1,TRBD2,CSALHSGRDTQYF,TGCAGTGCGCTACATAGCGGGAGGGATACGCAGTATTTT
17,TRBJ1-5,many,TRBV4-1,NA,CASSQVGGRAINQPQHF,TGCGCCAGCAGCCAAGTTGGGGGGAGGGCCATCAATCAGCCCCAGCATTTT
14,TRBJ1-3,many,TRBV5-5,NA,CASRNEASGNTIYF,TGTGCCAGCAGAAATGAGGCATCTGGAAACACCATATATTTT
14,TRBJ1-2,many,TRBV4-1,NA,CASSFVGTGFSYTF,TGCGCCAGCAGCTTTGTGGGGACCGGCTTTAGCTACACCTTC
15,TRBJ2-7,many,TRBV5-1,TRBD2,CASSLRSSGAGEQYF,TGCGCCAGCAGCTTGAGGTCTAGCGGGGCGGGCGAGCAGTACTTC